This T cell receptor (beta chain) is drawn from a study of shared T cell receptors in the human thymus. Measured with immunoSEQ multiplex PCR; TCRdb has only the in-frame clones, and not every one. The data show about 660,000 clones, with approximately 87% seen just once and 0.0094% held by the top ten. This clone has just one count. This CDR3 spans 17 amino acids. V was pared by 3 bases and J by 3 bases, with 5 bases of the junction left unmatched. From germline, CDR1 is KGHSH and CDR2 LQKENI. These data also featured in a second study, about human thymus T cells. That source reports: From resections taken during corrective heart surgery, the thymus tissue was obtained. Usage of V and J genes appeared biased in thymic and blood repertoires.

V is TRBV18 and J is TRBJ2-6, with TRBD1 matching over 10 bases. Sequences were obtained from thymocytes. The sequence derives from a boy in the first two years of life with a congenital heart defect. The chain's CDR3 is CASSPRDRGCGANVLTF. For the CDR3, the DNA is TGTGCCAGCTCACCGCGGGACAGGGGTTGTGGGGCCAACGTCCTGACTTTC.